This TCR beta chain was obtained from a study of response to subunit inactivated influenza vaccine. One entry per CDR3 protein, called by TCRdb with MiXCR from the RT-PCR reads. The data show about 540,000 distinct CDR3 sequences, with roughly 23% seen just once and under 3.5% held by the top ten. The CDR3 consists of 16 residues. Germline V gene lookup returns CDR1 LGHNA and CDR2 YNFKEQ. The trim removed 4 bases at V and 2 bases at J, leaving 7 bases unmatched. These sequences were also reported in another study, on T cells expressing NK-cell markers. That source reports: TCR beta cDNA was generated via 5'RACE template switching incorporating UMIs. Restricting sorting to alpha-beta TCR T cells was achieved in several experiments by an anti-gamma-delta TCR antibody. In six donors, dominant NKG2C+ clonotypes were roughly 1.0-8% of CD8+ T cells. A few donors' CD3+CD56-NKG2C+ cells were dominated by the same clonotypes.

The material was CD4+ T cells sorted from PBMCs, obtained less than 13 days after vaccination. The rearrangement joins TRBV4-2 to TRBJ2-3; 9 bases are shared with TRBD2. This clonotype originated in a man aged 45-65 years who received an inactivated influenza vaccine. This chain's CDR3 is CASSPRSSGVTDTQYF. Here the CDR3 DNA reads TGTGCCAGCAGCCCGCGCTCTAGCGGGGTCACAGATACGCAGTATTTT.